This TCR beta chain emerged from a study of cytomegalovirus exposure and HLA in healthy donors. Study-level findings and limits: Subsequent analysis found a tendency for first-cohort TCR clusters to co-occur within the 90 to 150 validation repertoires.

Assay used: immunoSEQ multiplex PCR; TCRdb lists only in-frame clones, some missing. Here the sample spans nearly 80,000 clones, more than 85% being singletons. As to this clone: The antigen remains undetermined.

Sequencing input: PBMCs. The sequence derives from a woman aged 25 to 39 in good health and CMV-seronegative.

CDR3: CSVYRDYGYTF. The CDR3 DNA sequence: TGCAGCGTTTACAGGGACTATGGCTACACCTTC. The chain recombines TRBV29-1 with TRBJ1-2, with D possibly being TRBD1 (6 bases). The CDR3 has 11 residues. Germline assignment: CDR1 SQVTM and CDR2 ANQGSEA. Trimming cost V 5 bases and J 3 bases, with 7 bases left between them. Using reference TRBV29-1 and TRBJ1-2 for the parts outside the CDR3, the full variable domain is SAVISQKPSRDICQRGTSLTIQCQVDSQVTMMFWYRQQPGQSLTLIATANQGSEATYESGFVIDKFPISRPNLTFSTLTVSNMSPEDSSIYLCSVYRDYGYTFGSGTRLTVV.